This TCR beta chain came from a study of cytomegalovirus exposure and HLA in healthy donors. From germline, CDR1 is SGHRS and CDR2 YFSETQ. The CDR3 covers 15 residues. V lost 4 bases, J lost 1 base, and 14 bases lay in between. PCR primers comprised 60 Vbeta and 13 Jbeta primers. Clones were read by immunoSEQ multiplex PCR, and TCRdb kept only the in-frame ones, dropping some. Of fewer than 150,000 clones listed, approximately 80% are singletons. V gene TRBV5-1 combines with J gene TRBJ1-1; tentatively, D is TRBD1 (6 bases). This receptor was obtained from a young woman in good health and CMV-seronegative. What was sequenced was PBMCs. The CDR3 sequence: CASSLFSQGNTEAFF. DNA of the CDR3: TGCGCCAGCAGCCTTTTTTCACAGGGGAACACTGAAGCTTTCTTT.